A single sample gave rise to the 8 T cell receptor beta chains below, sequenced in a study of T cell changes during pregnancy in multiple sclerosis. Assay used: immunoSEQ multiplex PCR; TCRdb lists only in-frame clones, some missing. This table has about 59,000 clones, over 75% appearing once. Source: peripheral blood, taken before pregnancy. The receptors were gathered from a female donor with multiple sclerosis, enrolled in a pregnancy study.

The J gene is TRBJ2-3, the V gene TRBV5-8, with 9 bases aligning to TRBD2. Germline V lookup: CDR1 SGHTS, CDR2 YDEGEE. This CDR3 comprises 16 residues. Unmatched junction bases numbered 10, after V lost 4 bases and J lost 4 bases. DNA for the CDR3: TGTGCCAGCAGCCGCCGGGCGGGGGGGGCGGCAGATACGCAGTATTTT. Protein: CASSRRAGGAADTQYF.

The V call is TRBV6-6, the J call TRBJ2-7; TRBD2 is a possible D gene (5 bases). The germline CDR1 and CDR2 sequences are MNHNY and SVGAGI (reference sequence). This CDR3 has 15 residues. Trimming shortened V by 0 bases and J by 5 bases, and 14 bases separated the two germline ends. CDR3 bases: TGTGCCAGCAGTTACTCGGTGGAGGCTCCTAACGAGCAGTACTTC. Translated: CASSYSVEAPNEQYF.

The rearrangement joins TRBV7-2 to TRBJ2-3; 16 positions agree with TRBD2. The germline V gene encodes CDR1 SGHTA and CDR2 FQGNSA. The V and J ends lost 5 bases and 1 base, in that order; junction bases with no gene match: 6. The CDR3 length is 18 residues. Here the CDR3 reads CASSRGTSGGARTDTQYF. The CDR3, as DNA: TGTGCCAGCAGCCGGGGGACTAGCGGGGGGGCCCGCACAGATACGCAGTATTTT. Supplemented by reference TRBV7-2 and TRBJ2-3, the full variable domain reads GAGVSQSPSNKVTEKGKDVELRCDPISGHTALYWYRQSLGQGLEFLIYFQGNSAPDKSGLPSDRFSAERTGGSVSTLTIQRTQQEDSAVYLCASSRGTSGGARTDTQYFGPGTRLTVL.

J is TRBJ2-5 and V is TRBV4-1; D is undetermined. Germline-derived CDR1 and CDR2 are MGHRA and YSYEKL. Trimming took 1 base from V and 4 from J, leaving 10 bases between them. CDR3 length equals 14 residues. The CDR3 region is CASSQVTASETQYF. The CDR3 bases are TGCGCCAGCAGCCAAGTCACAGCCTCAGAGACCCAGTACTTC.

The chain recombines TRBV10-3 with TRBJ2-7; 8 bases are a match to TRBD2. CDR3 length equals 14 residues. In germline, CDR1 is ENHRY, CDR2 SYGVKD. V dropped 8 bases and J dropped 5; count of bases not matched to a gene: 11. The CDR3 sequence: CAIAQRGFVDEQYF. CDR3 bases: TGTGCCATCGCCCAGCGGGGGTTCGTCGACGAGCAGTACTTC.

A single count supports this clone. The chain employs TRBV13 and TRBJ1-2, with 8 bases matching TRBD1. CDR1 and CDR2 (germline): PRHDT, FYEKMQ (reference sequence). CDR3 length equals 16 residues. Trimming removed 5 bases from V and 1 base from J; junction bases left unmatched: 9. The CDR3 sequence is CASSTGQGGFNYGYTF. CDR3 DNA: TGTGCCAGCAGCACTGGACAGGGAGGTTTTAACTATGGCTACACCTTC.

The chain carries TRBV5-1 and TRBJ2-3, with 15 positions matching TRBD2. The CDR3 sequence is 19 residues long. Germline V gene data show CDR1 as SGHRS and CDR2 as YFSETQ. The V gene end was trimmed by 4 bases and the J gene end by 0 bases; junction bases not matched to a gene: 9. As DNA, the CDR3 is TGCGCCAGCAGCCCGGGACTAGCGGGGGGCTCCTCGAGCACAGATACGCAGTATTTT. This encodes CASSPGLAGGSSSTDTQYF.

In the case of this clone: The junction departs from the called germline gene at one end, perhaps through a read error. This rearrangement joins TRBV7-7 to TRBJ1-3; D ambiguous. The CDR3 has 15 amino acids. Germline values: CDR1 SSHAT, CDR2 FNYEAQ (reference sequence). CDR3 sequence reads: CASSSGSNSGNTIYF. The CDR3 DNA sequence: TGTGCTAGCAGCTCCGGGTCCAACTCTGGAAACACCATATATTTT.